A single sample is the source of the 21 T cell receptor beta chains below, sequenced in a study of T cell repertoires in cytomegalovirus infection. TCRdb processed the reads anew with MiXCR; each CDR3 protein has one entry. The sample lists some 280,000 distinct CDR3 sequences; around 13% were seen once. Sequencing input: PBMCs. The receptor source for this set is a human donor in good health (CMV status not recorded). Some clones in this sample may be carry-over from other donors' samples.

J is TRBJ2-5 and V is TRBV2, with TRBD2 matching over 9 bases. The CDR3 is made up of 17 amino acids. Germline V gene lookup returns CDR1 SNHLY and CDR2 FYNNEI. J gave up 0 bases and V 2 bases, and 7 bases lay outside the gene matches. The CDR3 DNA reads TGTGCCAGCAGTGAATATTTCGCGGGGGGGAACCAAGAGACCCAGTACTTC. Residues: CASSEYFAGGNQETQYF.

The table lists this clonotype with many counts. This rearrangement joins TRBV7-9 to TRBJ1-2, with a weak D call TRBD1 (6 bases). CDR1 and CDR2 from the germline V gene are SEHNR and FQNEAQ (reference sequence). Trimming took off 4 bases at V and 0 bases at J, with 9 bases between the two ends. The CDR3 runs to 14 residues. The CDR3: CASSWRGSNYGYTF. In nucleotides, the CDR3 is TGTGCCAGCAGCTGGAGGGGGTCTAACTATGGCTACACCTTC. Based on the CDR3 plus reference TRBV7-9 and TRBJ1-2, the full variable domain is DTGVSQNPRHKITKRGQNVTFRCDPISEHNRLYWYRQTLGQGPEFLTYFQNEAQLEKSRLLSDRFSAERPKGSFSTLEIQRTEQGDSAMYLCASSWRGSNYGYTFGSGTRLTVV.

In DNA, the CDR3 is TGTGCCAGCAGTGAATCGGGCAGGTCTGGGAGTAATGAAAAACTGTTTTTT. This codes for CASSESGRSGSNEKLFF. The chain employs TRBV25-1 and TRBJ1-4; D not resolved. This CDR3 region has 17 residues. V gave up 1 base and J gave up 4 bases, with 16 bases separating them. Germline CDR1 reads MGHDK; CDR2 reads SYGVNS.

This clonotype was observed at least ten times. The rearrangement uses TRBV6-2 or TRBV6-3 and TRBJ2-7; weak D call: TRBD2 (5 bases). The CDR3 totals 14 residues. Trimming took off 8 bases at V and 5 bases at J, with 19 bases between the two ends. CDR1 is MNHEY and CDR2 is SVGEGT in the germline V gene. The CDR3 region is CASSGLNTIDEQYF. The CDR3 region has the DNA TGTGCCAGCTCAGGACTCAACACGATAGACGAGCAGTACTTC.

This clonotype was observed a handful of times. The chain uses TRBV5-6 and TRBJ2-5; D is unresolved. Per the germline V gene, CDR1 is SGHDT and CDR2 is YYEEEE. V was shortened by 1 base and J by 3 bases, with 7 bases between the two germline ends. This CDR3 has 13 amino acids. The CDR3, as DNA: TGTGCCAGCAGCTTGAACACGGAAGAGACCCAGTACTTC. Translated: CASSLNTEETQYF.

This chain uses TRBV19 with TRBJ1-1; 10 positions match TRBD1. The J segment lost 4 bases and the V segment lost 7 bases, leaving 9 bases of the junction unmatched. The CDR3 sequence is 15 residues long. Germline lookup yields CDR1 LNHDA and CDR2 SQIVND (reference sequence). Written as DNA, the CDR3 is TGTGCCAGTACCTTGGACAGGGGGTTGAGCACTGAAGCTTTCTTT. Translated: CASTLDRGLSTEAFF.

This clonotype has a count of ten or more. The chain couples TRBV28 to TRBJ2-3; 12 bases line up with TRBD2. The germline CDR1 and CDR2 sequences are MDHEN and SYDVKM. The V and J ends lost 5 bases and 6 bases, in that order; junction bases with no gene match: 6. This CDR3 is 15 amino acids long. The CDR3 is CASSPASGRGDTQYF. CDR3 in DNA: TGTGCCAGCAGTCCGGCTAGCGGGAGGGGGGATACGCAGTATTTT.

Many counts were recorded for this clonotype. One end of the junction does not line up with germline, which may come from a read error. V gene TRBV5-6 combines with J gene TRBJ1-1; TRBD1 aligns across 9 bases. The CDR3 loop spans 15 amino acids. The V gene's germline CDR1 is SGHDT and CDR2 YYEEEE. Here the CDR3 DNA reads TGTGCCAGCAGCTTCGCCGGGACAGGGCGACCTGAGGCTTTCTTT. This gives the protein CASSFAGTGRPEAFF.

This clonotype was observed at least ten times. This chain joins TRBV7-8 and TRBJ1-4; D is ambiguous. The V gene lost 1 base and the J gene lost 7 bases, with 16 bases spanning the gap. CDR1 SGHVS and CDR2 FQNEAQ come from the germline V gene. CDR3 size: 16 residues. The CDR3 sequence is CASSLVGPQKGEKLFF. The CDR3 nucleotides read TGTGCCAGCAGCTTAGTTGGGCCTCAAAAGGGTGAAAAACTGTTTTTT.

This clonotype has a count of ten or more. The chain links TRBV29-1 to TRBJ1-3; D is unresolved. Germline CDR1 SQVTM, CDR2 ANQGSEA. This CDR3 contains 11 residues. Between the trimmed V and J ends, which lost 3 bases and 4 bases, there was a span of 4 bases. CDR3 protein: CSVDTGNTIYF. The CDR3 coding sequence is TGCAGCGTTGATACAGGAAACACCATATATTTT.

Concerning this clonotype itself: This could be a read error, since a much larger clone is one nucleotide away. This likely comes from a read error, as the CDR3 has no conserved phenylalanine or tryptophan at its end. This sequence joins TRBV28 and TRBJ2-1, with D possibly TRBD2 on 6 matching bases. V was shortened by 3 bases and J by 4 bases, with 16 bases between the two germline ends. The CDR3 consists of 16 residues. Germline assignment: CDR1 MDHEN and CDR2 SYDVKM. This CDR3 reads CASSLPRGSGYNEQFL. In nucleotides, the CDR3 is TGTGCCAGCAGTTTGCCCCGGGGTAGCGGATACAATGAGCAGTTCTTA.

The chain couples TRBV29-1 to TRBJ1-2, with D possibly matching TRBD1 (5 bases). Trimming shortened V by 7 bases and J by 8 bases, and 14 bases separated the two germline ends. This CDR3 is built from 11 residues. Germline V gene lookup returns CDR1 SQVTM and CDR2 ANQGSEA. The CDR3 bases are TGCAGCGCGGAGGCAGGGAAAGGCTACACCTTC. Encoded protein: CSAEAGKGYTF.

This sequence joins TRBV2 and TRBJ1-5, with D perhaps TRBD1 (5 bases). Trimming removed 8 bases at V and 2 bases at J, with 13 bases between. This CDR3 comprises 14 residues. Germline CDR1 and CDR2: SNHLY and FYNNEI. CDR3 DNA sequence: TGTGCCAGCCGCCTCGGGGGTGGCAATCAGCCCCAGCATTTT. Protein sequence: CASRLGGGNQPQHF.

The gene calls are TRBV18 and TRBJ2-6; 10 bases are a match to TRBD1. The CDR3 has 17 residues. The J segment lost 2 bases and the V segment lost 5 bases, leaving 6 bases of the junction unmatched. Germline V gene lookup returns CDR1 KGHSH and CDR2 LQKENI. The DNA for the CDR3 is TGTGCCAGCTCATCCGGGACAGGGGTGGCTGGGGCCAACGTCCTGACTTTC. It codes for CASSSGTGVAGANVLTF. The variable domain in full, with the rest retrieved from reference TRBV18 and TRBJ2-6, is NAGVMQNPRHLVRRRGQEARLRCSPMKGHSHVYWYRQLPEEGLKFMVYLQKENIIDESGMPKERFSAEFPKEGPSILRIQQVVRGDSAAYFCASSSGTGVAGANVLTFGAGSRLTVL.

Ten or more counts support this clonotype. This CDR3 is CASSGGTVSYEQYF. CDR3 in DNA: TGTGCCAGCAGTGGGGGGACAGTCTCCTACGAGCAGTACTTC. The chain is built from TRBV7-9 and TRBJ2-7, with D perhaps matching TRBD1 (7 bases). CDR3 length equals 14 residues. CDR1 and CDR2 from the germline V gene are SEHNR and FQNEAQ (reference sequence). Trimming shortened V by 6 bases and J by 0 bases, and 12 bases separated the two germline ends.

The V call is TRBV20-1, the J call TRBJ1-5, with a tentative D call TRBD1 (5 bases). The CDR3 has 14 residues. Germline-derived CDR1 and CDR2 are DFQATT and SNEGSKA (reference sequence). V was trimmed by 8 bases and J by 0 bases, leaving 14 bases between them. The CDR3 region has the DNA TGCAGTCTCTCTTCGCAGGGTAGCAATCAGCCCCAGCATTTT. Its protein product is CSLSSQGSNQPQHF.

The rearrangement uses TRBV20-1 and TRBJ2-3; 7 bases match TRBD2. Germline trimming cut 5 bases from V and 3 bases from J; bases unmatched to any gene: 11. The CDR3 has 15 residues. Germline V gene data show CDR1 as DFQATT and CDR2 as SNEGSKA (reference sequence). CDR3 protein: CSALEGNGRTDTQYF. DNA of the CDR3: TGCAGTGCTCTAGAGGGTAACGGGAGGACAGATACGCAGTATTTT.

Many counts were recorded for this clonotype. The rearrangement joins TRBV7-2 to TRBJ2-7, with a tentative D call TRBD1 (7 bases). This CDR3 is built from 16 residues. The germline CDR1 and CDR2 sequences are SGHTA and FQGNSA. The V end was cut by 5 bases, the J end by 6 bases, with 23 bases between. CDR3 amino acids: CASSLTLGHRGGEQYF. The CDR3 DNA sequence: TGTGCCAGCAGCCTAACCCTCGGACACAGGGGAGGCGAGCAGTACTTC.

There are a few counts of this clonotype. The chain joins TRBV29-1 to TRBJ1-1; D remains unclear. The CDR3 consists of 12 residues. Trimming took off 6 bases at V and 5 bases at J, with 13 bases between the two ends. The germline V gene has CDR1 SQVTM and CDR2 ANQGSEA. The CDR3 protein is CSVGEARTEAFF. Written as DNA, the CDR3 is TGCAGCGTCGGGGAGGCTCGAACTGAAGCTTTCTTT.

V usage is TRBV12-3 or TRBV12-4 and J usage is TRBJ2-1; D is unclear. V lost 3 bases and J lost 7, with 10 bases in between. The CDR3 loop spans 13 amino acids. The CDR3 coding sequence is TGTGCCAGCAGTTTGGGCGGAGCAAATGAGCAGTTCTTC. Translation gives CASSLGGANEQFF.

This clonotype was detected many times. The V and J genes are TRBV6-2 or TRBV6-3 and TRBJ2-7, with TRBD2 matching over 9 bases. The V and J ends lost 2 bases and 1 base, in that order; junction bases with no gene match: 6. Germline CDR1 and CDR2: MNHEY and SVGEGT. The CDR3 is 16 residues long. CDR3: CASSYPSGKGSYEQYF. The CDR3 nucleotides are TGTGCCAGCAGTTACCCTAGCGGGAAGGGGTCCTACGAGCAGTACTTC.